This T cell receptor beta chain was profiled in a study of cytomegalovirus exposure and HLA in healthy donors. This clone was detected once. Its antigen is currently unknown. Use of 60 Vbeta and 13 Jbeta primers characterized the PCR. Some clones are missing from TCRdb's copy, which holds only in-frame ones; the method was immunoSEQ multiplex PCR. The sample contains about 150,000 clones, over 80% of which appear only once. There were likely unrecorded immune exposures, though donors were nominally healthy when sampled. The V gene's germline CDR1 is MNHNS and CDR2 SASEGT. The V end was cut by 1 base, the J end by 1 base, with 14 bases between. The CDR3 runs 17 residues. General observations from the study: Some segments of the V type, notably TRBV6-2 and TRBV6-3, were excluded as indistinguishable. Association of 16,951 TCR beta sequences with HLA alleles was found at 0.05 false discovery rate in a later analysis.

This TCR was recovered from a male donor in good health and CMV-seronegative. V is TRBV6-1 and J is TRBJ1-5; no clear D. The source material was PBMCs. The CDR3 spells CASSEGLSSRSNQPQHF. The CDR3 DNA reads as TGTGCCAGCAGTGAAGGACTTTCTTCCCGGAGCAATCAGCCCCAGCATTTT.